What follows describes a single TCR beta chain. Germline lookup yields CDR1 SGHKS and CDR2 YYEKEE (reference sequence). CDR3 size: 15 residues. The J segment lost 4 bases and the V segment lost 2 bases, leaving 7 bases of the junction unmatched. Authors' methods: Estimated nucleated cell counts came from reference gene primer amplification. Only in-frame clones appear in the TCRdb table, and some are missing; sequencing was by immunoSEQ multiplex PCR. Clone size and the V and J calls come from that table; the DNA yielded D and trimming. The sample yields around 210,000 clones, about 84% seen once. This record belongs to a study of blood T cell repertoires in COVID-19. Across the whole study: From the United States, Italy and Spain came samples of acute and convalescent COVID-19. Sources were T cells, B-cell-depleted T cells, or PBMCs; the material itself was cDNA or gDNA.

Seattle patients were enrolled during active infection and followed longitudinally. Sequenced input: peripheral blood. The sequence derives from an elderly woman with COVID-19, enrolled during active disease. V usage is TRBV5-5 and J usage is TRBJ1-1, with 8 positions matching TRBD1. CDR3 sequence: CASSFRDRRTTEAFF. In nucleotides, the CDR3 is TGTGCCAGCAGCTTCCGGGACAGGAGGACCACTGAAGCTTTCTTT.